This is a list of T cell receptor beta chains from one sample in a study of blood T cell repertoires in COVID-19. Sequencing used immunoSEQ multiplex PCR; TCRdb keeps in-frame clones, though not all of them. The sample lists about 180,000 clones; about 90% were seen once. The specimen was PBMCs or T cells enriched from blood (not recorded which). The receptor source for this set is a woman aged 45-65 years who had recovered from COVID-19. Both conserved end residues are part of each CDR3. A D gene is named only where the DNA matches it firmly. Size is stated for part of the rows, as once, few or many counts, or as a class when the clone is expanded.

DNA,CDR3,D,J,V,size
TGTGCCAGCAGCCCAACGAGGAGGGAGGGCCCAGCAGATACGCAGTATTTT,CASSPTRREGPADTQYF,TRBD2,TRBJ2-3,TRBV7-2,-
TGTGCCAGCAGTGCCCCCGGACAGGGGATTAATGAAAAACTGTTTTTT,CASSAPGQGINEKLFF,TRBD1,TRBJ1-4,TRBV25-1,once
TGTGCCAGCAGCTTCGGGGGTAATCAGCCCCAGCATTTT,CASSFGGNQPQHF,-,TRBJ1-5,TRBV7-2,-
TGTGCCAGCAAACAACTGGGCAGGTTCTACAATGAGCAGTTCTTC,CASKQLGRFYNEQFF,-,TRBJ2-1,TRBV21-1,-
TGTGCCAGCAGTTATAGCGGGCGGGAGAGCTCCTACGAGCAGTACTTC,CASSYSGRESSYEQYF,TRBD2,TRBJ2-7,TRBV6-5,-
TGTGCCAGCAGTTCTAGCGGGAAGAGATACGAGCAGTACTTC,CASSSSGKRYEQYF,TRBD2,TRBJ2-7,TRBV6-2/TRBV6-3,-
TGTGCCAGTAGTGCGGACAGGGGGCGCGGGTCACCCCTCCACTTT,CASSADRGRGSPLHF,TRBD1,TRBJ1-6,TRBV19,-
TGTGCCAGCGCAGGTGGCGGGAGCGCAGATACGCAGTATTTT,CASAGGGSADTQYF,TRBD2,TRBJ2-3,TRBV18,-
TGTGCCAGCAGCTTAGCGGGGACTAGCGGGAGGGCCTACGAGCAGTACTTC,CASSLAGTSGRAYEQYF,TRBD2,TRBJ2-7,TRBV7-2,-
TGTGCCAGCAGTGGCTGGGGAAAGACAGGTGGCTATGGCTACACCTTC,CASSGWGKTGGYGYTF,-,TRBJ1-2,TRBV6-1,-
TGTGCCACCAGTGTTAACAGCAACTATGGCTACACCTTC,CATSVNSNYGYTF,-,TRBJ1-2,TRBV24-1,-
TGTGCCTGGAGACGGGAGGCGGCAGATACGCAGTATTTT,CAWRREAADTQYF,TRBD2,TRBJ2-3,TRBV30,-
TGTGCCAGCAGTCCGTTCCAGGTAAACACTGAAGCTTTCTTT,CASSPFQVNTEAFF,-,TRBJ1-1,TRBV27,few
TGTGCCAGCAGCTCCTTAGAGGCAACGAGTAATGAAAAACTGTTTTTT,CASSSLEATSNEKLFF,-,TRBJ1-4,TRBV7-6,-
TGTGCCAGCAGCACCCTAGCGGGAGGGCTAGAGACCCAGTACTTC,CASSTLAGGLETQYF,TRBD2,TRBJ2-5,TRBV27,-
TGTGCCAGCCGTAGGGACAGGGGGACCTACGAGCAGTACTTC,CASRRDRGTYEQYF,TRBD1,TRBJ2-7,TRBV7-2,-
TGCGCCAGCAGCCAAGCGTGGGCCATTCCCTACGAGCAGTACTTC,CASSQAWAIPYEQYF,-,TRBJ2-7,TRBV4-3,-
TGTGCCAGCAGCCAAAGGTCGGTGGATCAGGGGATCTCCTACAATGAGCAGTTCTTC,CASSQRSVDQGISYNEQFF,-,TRBJ2-1,TRBV4-2,once
TGTGCCAGCAGTTTAATCGGGAGCCGGGGCACCGGGGAGCTGTTTTTT,CASSLIGSRGTGELFF,-,TRBJ2-2,TRBV28,-
TGCGCCAGCACGCTCCAGGGGGCCTCGTGGCAAGAGACCCAGTACTTC,CASTLQGASWQETQYF,TRBD1,TRBJ2-5,TRBV5-1,-
TGTGCCAGTACCGGGACAGCGAGGAGGATTTTGTTTTTT,CASTGTARRILFF,TRBD1,TRBJ2-2,TRBV19,-
TGTGCCAGCAGTTTCGGGTTTCCGCAGCCCCAGCATTTT,CASSFGFPQPQHF,-,TRBJ1-5,TRBV12-3/TRBV12-4,-
TGTGCCAGCAGCCCTCCCGGGGAGCCCCAGCATTTT,CASSPPGEPQHF,-,TRBJ1-5,TRBV28,-
TGTGCCAGCAGCTTGGGAGGGGGTTCAGGGCAGTACTTC,CASSLGGGSGQYF,-,TRBJ2-7,TRBV5-6,-
TGTGCCAGCAGTGAACACCTAGATCTAGACAGGCGGCGGTACTATGGCTACACCTTC,CASSEHLDLDRRRYYGYTF,-,TRBJ1-2,TRBV28,few
TGTGCCAGCAGTCGGACATCCTACACTGAAGCTTTCTTT,CASSRTSYTEAFF,-,TRBJ1-1,TRBV27,-
TGTGCCAGCAGCGCGGGACTAGCGCTATTCTACGAGCAGTACTTC,CASSAGLALFYEQYF,TRBD2,TRBJ2-7,TRBV3-1/TRBV3-2,-
TGTGCCAGTAGTATTGAGCGGGGGGCTCAGCCCCAGCATTTT,CASSIERGAQPQHF,-,TRBJ1-5,TRBV19,-
TGTGCCACCGGGGATACGCAGTATTTT,CATGDTQYF,-,TRBJ2-3,TRBV5-4,few
TGTGCCAGCAGTGAAGGGGCCGCCTCTAACTATGGCTACACCTTC,CASSEGAASNYGYTF,-,TRBJ1-2,TRBV2,-
TGCGCCAGCAGCTTGCCCGAGGGACAGGGGCTGGAGACCCAGTACTTC,CASSLPEGQGLETQYF,TRBD1,TRBJ2-5,TRBV5-1,-
TGTGCCAGCAGTTCTTATGCCAGGACAGGGAGCGGCTACACCTTC,CASSSYARTGSGYTF,TRBD1,TRBJ1-2,TRBV27,-
TGTGCCAGCAGGGGTAGCGGGAGGACGGTCTACGAGCAGTACTTC,CASRGSGRTVYEQYF,TRBD2,TRBJ2-7,TRBV28,-
TGTGCCAGCAGCTCGGACAGTTATAATTCACCCCTCCACTTT,CASSSDSYNSPLHF,-,TRBJ1-6,TRBV7-2,-
TGTGCCAGCAGCTTGTCCCCACCTCCCAGGGAGACCCAGTACTTC,CASSLSPPPRETQYF,-,TRBJ2-5,TRBV7-2,-
TGTGCCAGCAGTTTAATTCCGGGACAGGGTTTGGTTGCTTTCTTT,CASSLIPGQGLVAFF,TRBD1,TRBJ1-1,TRBV27,-
TGTGCCAGCAGTTTACTCGACAGGGGCACCTACGAGCAGTACTTC,CASSLLDRGTYEQYF,TRBD1,TRBJ2-7,TRBV28,-
TGTGCCAGCAGTTTAGGGGGACAGCTTGAAAAACTGTTTTTT,CASSLGGQLEKLFF,TRBD1,TRBJ1-4,TRBV28,-
TGTGCCAGCAGCCACACAGGGGGGGAGGAGGGCTACACCTTC,CASSHTGGEEGYTF,TRBD1,TRBJ1-2,TRBV28,-
TGTGCCAGCAGCTTAGGCGGGACAGGGTCCTACGAGCAGTACTTC,CASSLGGTGSYEQYF,TRBD1,TRBJ2-7,TRBV7-2,-
TGTGCCAGCAGTGAAGGCGGGGCGGGACTTCAGCCCCAGCATTTT,CASSEGGAGLQPQHF,-,TRBJ1-5,TRBV6-1,-